This T cell receptor (beta chain) was profiled in a study of T cells after posttransplantation cyclophosphamide. The CDR3 is 16 amino acids. Trimming cost V 2 bases and J 4 bases; bases outside gene matches: 5. Looked up from germline, CDR1 is MNHEY and CDR2 is SVGAGI. Assay used: immunoSEQ multiplex PCR; TCRdb lists only in-frame clones, some missing. The sample was found to contain approximately 41,000 clones, and every one recurs. The TCR comes from a man aged 45-60 years in good health, CMV-negative, and a related stem cell transplant donor. This chain connects TRBV6-5 to TRBJ2-3; TRBD2 matches at 11 bases. Material for sequencing was PBMCs. The chain's CDR3 is CASSYAFSGGADTQYF. CDR3 bases: TGTGCCAGCAGTTACGCCTTTAGCGGGGGGGCAGATACGCAGTATTTT.